Listed below are T cell receptor beta chains from one sample, sequenced in a study of post-analysis software for immune sequencing data. TCRdb called the PCR reads again in MiXCR, with one record for every CDR3 protein. The sample includes 350,000 to 450,000 distinct CDR3 sequences, roughly 35% of them seen just once. The sequencing input was blood. The receptors come from a girl aged 5-17 years with multiple sclerosis. CDR3s include the opening cysteine and the closing phenylalanine or tryptophan. Each record gives: J gene, V gene, clone size, D gene, CDR3 DNA, CDR3 protein. The D gene is left open where the match is weak. A clone size is listed for some rows: how often the clone was seen (once, few, many), or a class if it is expanded.

TRBJ2-5	TRBV4-3	few	TRBD1	TGCGCCAGCAGCCAAGCGACAGGGTCATGGACCCAGTACTTC	CASSQATGSWTQYF
TRBJ1-2	TRBV6-6	few	NA	TGTGCCAGCAGTTACGAAGGGAACTATGGCTACACCTTC	CASSYEGNYGYTF
TRBJ2-5	TRBV6-5	NA	NA	TGTGCCAGCAGTTACTCGGGGGGTCTAGAGACCCAGTACTTC	CASSYSGGLETQYF
TRBJ1-2	TRBV10-2	few	TRBD1	TGCGCCAGCAGTGAGGGGACAGTTATCGGCTACACCTTC	CASSEGTVIGYTF
TRBJ1-2	TRBV20-1	few	NA	TGCAGTGCTAGAATAACGGGAGGGCATGGCTACACCTTC	CSARITGGHGYTF
TRBJ2-1	TRBV20-1	few	TRBD1	TGCAGTGCTAGAGATCTGGAACAGGGGGTCTACAATGAGCAGTTCTTC	CSARDLEQGVYNEQFF
TRBJ2-1	TRBV28	NA	TRBD2	TGTGCCACCGCGGGGGACTCCTACAATGAGCAGTTCTTC	CATAGDSYNEQFF
TRBJ2-3	TRBV12-3/TRBV12-4	NA	NA	TGTGCCAGCAGTTTTACCTCAGATACGCAGTATTTT	CASSFTSDTQYF
TRBJ2-5	TRBV12-3/TRBV12-4	few	NA	TGTGCCAGCAGTTTAATAGCAGAGACCCAGTACTTC	CASSLIAETQYF
TRBJ2-5	TRBV5-1	NA	TRBD2	TGCGCCAGCAGTTCGCTAGCGGGGGGATATCAAGAGACCCAGTACTTC	CASSSLAGGYQETQYF
TRBJ2-7	TRBV7-2	NA	NA	TGTGCCAGCAGCCAAGTATCGTCCAACAGAGGGCTACGCGAGCAGTACTTC	CASSQVSSNRGLREQYF
TRBJ2-1	TRBV20-1	NA	NA	TGCAGTGCTAGGGGGGGAGGCAGCAAGCCCAGCTCCTACAATGAGCAGTTCTTC	CSARGGGSKPSSYNEQFF
TRBJ1-6	TRBV7-3	few	NA	TGTGCCAGCAGCTTAAGCAGGGCTTCACCCCTCCACTTT	CASSLSRASPLHF
TRBJ1-6	TRBV7-9	many	NA	TGTGCCAGCAGTTTGGGGGGTAATTCACCCCTCCACTTT	CASSLGGNSPLHF
TRBJ2-1	TRBV6-4	NA	NA	TGTGCCAGCAGTGACCGAGGGGCGCGCGATGAGCAGTTCTTC	CASSDRGARDEQFF
TRBJ2-3	TRBV12-3/TRBV12-4	NA	TRBD2	TGTGCCAGCAGCCTTGCTAGCGGGGGCACAGATGCGCAGTATTTT	CASSLASGGTDAQYF
TRBJ2-1	TRBV5-5	few	NA	TGTGCCAGCAGCTTGGCTTTGAGCCCTTACAATGAGCAGTTCTTC	CASSLALSPYNEQFF
TRBJ2-5	TRBV6-6	NA	NA	TGTGCCAGCAGTTACTCGTCGGGAGCCTTGGGGGAGACCCAGTACTTC	CASSYSSGALGETQYF
TRBJ2-7	TRBV7-9	many	NA	TGCGCCAGCAGCTTGGGTGGCGGCTCCTACGAGCAGTACTTC	CASSLGGGSYEQYF
TRBJ1-2	TRBV9	few	NA	TGTGCCAGCAGCGGAGGGTCCACCTATGGCTACACCTTC	CASSGGSTYGYTF
TRBJ2-7	TRBV9	NA	NA	TGTGCCAGCGCCACAGGGCCTAACTACGAGCAGTACTTC	CASATGPNYEQYF
TRBJ2-5	TRBV12-3/TRBV12-4	NA	NA	TGTGCCAGCAGTTGGACAGAAGAGACCCAGTACTTC	CASSWTEETQYF
TRBJ2-1	TRBV6-5	few	TRBD2	TGTGCCAGCAGTAGACTAGCGGGGGGGCCAACGGATGAGCAGTTCTTC	CASSRLAGGPTDEQFF
TRBJ2-1	TRBV6-6	NA	NA	TGTGCCAGCAGTTACAGAGCTTTTTCCTACAATGAGCAGTTCTTC	CASSYRAFSYNEQFF
TRBJ1-1	TRBV9	few	NA	TGTGCCAGCAGCGTCGGGGACATTAGAACTGAAGCTTTCTTT	CASSVGDIRTEAFF
TRBJ2-1	TRBV10-3	NA	TRBD1	TGTGCCATCAGTGACTCCTCGGGACAGTACAATGAGCAGTTCTTC	CAISDSSGQYNEQFF
TRBJ2-5	TRBV12-3/TRBV12-4	NA	TRBD2	TGTGCCAGCAGTTCCTTATCCTCTCTAGCGGGGCCCCAAGAGACCCAGTACTTC	CASSSLSSLAGPQETQYF
TRBJ2-1	TRBV7-2	NA	TRBD2	TGTGCCAGCAGCCAGGGATTGCGGGGGGGCAAGAATGAGCAGTTCTTC	CASSQGLRGGKNEQFF
TRBJ2-1	TRBV7-9	NA	NA	TGTGCCAGCAGCCCCCCGGGCAGGTATCCTTACAATGAGCAGTTCTTC	CASSPPGRYPYNEQFF
TRBJ1-2	TRBV5-5	NA	TRBD1	TGTGCCAGCAGCTGGACAGGGGAGGCCTATGGCTACACCTTC	CASSWTGEAYGYTF
TRBJ2-3	TRBV5-1	NA	TRBD1	TGCGCCAGCAGCTTGGAGGCGGGACAGGGGGAGTATTTT	CASSLEAGQGEYF
TRBJ1-1	TRBV2	NA	NA	TGTGCCAGCAGTTCCAACCACGGAGTCACTGAAGCTTTCTTT	CASSSNHGVTEAFF
TRBJ2-3	TRBV6-2/TRBV6-3	few	NA	TGTGCCACCTACCCTCGGTGGGGGAGCACAGATACGCAGTATTTT	CATYPRWGSTDTQYF
TRBJ2-1	TRBV2	few	TRBD2	TGTGCCAGCAGTGTAGGGCTAGCGGGAAATGAGCAGTTCTTC	CASSVGLAGNEQFF
TRBJ1-2	TRBV28	NA	NA	TGTGCCAGCAGTCGTTCGGGATATGGCTACACCTTC	CASSRSGYGYTF
TRBJ2-5	TRBV29-1	few	NA	TGCAGCGTTGAAAGGGGGGACTTCCAAGAGACCCAGTACTTC	CSVERGDFQETQYF
TRBJ2-1	TRBV28	NA	NA	TGTGCCAGCAGTTTATCTTCTCCGGGTTACAATGAGCAGTTCTTC	CASSLSSPGYNEQFF
TRBJ2-3	TRBV11-2	NA	TRBD2	TGTGCCAGCAGCTTACAAGCGGGGGGGAGGGCAGATACGCAGTATTTT	CASSLQAGGRADTQYF
TRBJ2-5	TRBV3-1	NA	NA	TGTGCCAGCAGCCCCCTGAGGAGCCCCCAAGAGACCCAGTACTTC	CASSPLRSPQETQYF
TRBJ2-4	TRBV27	NA	NA	TGTGCCAGCAGTACCCGGGGGCGGGGGTTCGACATTCAGTACTTC	CASSTRGRGFDIQYF
TRBJ2-1	TRBV19	NA	NA	TGTGCCAGTACCCCGGGACAAGGCTTCTACAATGAGCAGTTCTTC	CASTPGQGFYNEQFF
TRBJ1-2	TRBV3-1	NA	TRBD1	TGTGCCAGCAGCCAGAGAGGGACAGGGGAGGGCTACACCTTC	CASSQRGTGEGYTF
TRBJ2-3	TRBV24-1	NA	NA	TGTGCCACCATGCCGGCTACTAGCACAGATACGCAGTATTTT	CATMPATSTDTQYF
TRBJ2-1	TRBV29-1	few	NA	TGCAGTGTTGGAGGGGACCGCTACAATGAGCAGTTCTTC	CSVGGDRYNEQFF
TRBJ2-5	TRBV6-1	few	TRBD2	TGTGCCAGCAGTCAGGGACTAGCGGGGGCCTCGTACCAAGAGACCCAGTACTTC	CASSQGLAGASYQETQYF
TRBJ1-6	TRBV7-2	few	NA	TGTGCCAGCAGCCTACGGACGGATTATAATTCACCCCTCCACTTT	CASSLRTDYNSPLHF
TRBJ1-5	TRBV2	few	NA	TGTGCCAGCAGCTCGGGCATGGATCAGCCCCAGCATTTT	CASSSGMDQPQHF
TRBJ2-3	TRBV7-3	NA	NA	TGTGCCAGCAGTCCCGAAAGTCCACGCACAGATACGCAGTATTTT	CASSPESPRTDTQYF
TRBJ2-6	TRBV4-1	NA	TRBD1	TGCGCCAGCAGCCCAAGTCCGTTCCGGGACAGGTATTCGTCTGGGGCCAACGTCCTGACTTTC	CASSPSPFRDRYSSGANVLTF
TRBJ2-1	TRBV6-2/TRBV6-3	NA	TRBD1	TGTGCCAGCACCAACAGGGGGTGGAATGAGCAGTTCTTC	CASTNRGWNEQFF
TRBJ2-1	TRBV24-1	NA	TRBD2	TGTGCCACCAGTGATACGGGACTAGCGGGGGGGCATATCTATGAGCAGTTCTTC	CATSDTGLAGGHIYEQFF